Here is one T cell receptor beta chain with its context. From germline, CDR1 is MGHRA and CDR2 YSYEKL. V was cut by 3 bases and J by 7 bases, with 13 bases left in between. This CDR3 comprises 14 residues. Sequencing used immunoSEQ multiplex PCR; TCRdb keeps in-frame clones, though not all of them. Of about 2.2 million clones listed, 93% are singletons. This entry is derived from a study of shared clonotypes between healthy human individuals. In the naive CD8 group, cells lacked CD45RO and were positively selected for CCR7, so terminally differentiated effector memory CD45RA+ cells were left out. The origin of this receptor is a man aged 18 to 35 in good health. Some clones in this sample may be carry-over from other donors' samples. Sequences were obtained from naive CD8+ T cells from PBMCs. This chain links TRBV4-1 with TRBJ2-1; D is unresolved. CDR3 residues: CASSQAFKGNEQFF. CDR3 coding DNA: TGCGCCAGCAGCCAGGCTTTTAAAGGGAATGAGCAGTTCTTC.